The TCR beta chain under discussion was sequenced for a study of blood T cell repertoires in COVID-19. Across the whole study: The United States, Italy and Spain were the sources of the acute and convalescent COVID-19 samples. Sources were T cells, B-cell-depleted T cells, or PBMCs; the material itself was cDNA or gDNA.

CDR1 is LGHNA and CDR2 is YSLEER in the germline V gene. This CDR3 is built from 19 residues. The germline V and J ends were trimmed by 1 base and 0 bases, with 16 bases remaining between them. In the authors' methods: By means of reference gene primer amplification, nucleated cell counts were estimated. Clones were sequenced by immunoSEQ multiplex PCR, and TCRdb holds only the in-frame ones, with some missing. D and trimming come from the DNA, and the V and J calls and clone size come from that table. The sample carries 60,000 to 90,000 clones, more than 65% recorded once. The sample taken for sequencing was peripheral blood. The clonotype comes from a woman between 50 and 59 years old with acute or convalescent COVID-19. The rearrangement joins TRBV4-3 to TRBJ2-6; D gene unclear. The CDR3 region is CASSQAPGFLNSGANVLTF. CDR3 bases: TGCGCCAGCAGCCAAGCCCCAGGTTTTTTGAACTCTGGGGCCAACGTCCTGACTTTC.